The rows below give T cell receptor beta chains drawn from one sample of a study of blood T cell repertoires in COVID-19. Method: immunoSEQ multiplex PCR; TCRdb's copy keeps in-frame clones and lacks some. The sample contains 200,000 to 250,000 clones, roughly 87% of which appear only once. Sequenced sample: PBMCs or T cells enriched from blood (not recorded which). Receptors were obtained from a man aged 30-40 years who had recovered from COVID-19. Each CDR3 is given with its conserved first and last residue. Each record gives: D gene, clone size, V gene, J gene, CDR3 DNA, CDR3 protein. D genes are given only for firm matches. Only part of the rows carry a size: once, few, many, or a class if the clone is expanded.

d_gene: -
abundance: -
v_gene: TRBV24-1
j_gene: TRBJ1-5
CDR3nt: TGTGCCACCAGTGAGGACTATAGCAATCAGCCCCAGCATTTT
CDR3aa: CATSEDYSNQPQHF

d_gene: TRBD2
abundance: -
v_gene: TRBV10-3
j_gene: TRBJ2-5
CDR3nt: TGTGCCATCAGTGACGGGGGGGGCCAAGAGACCCAGTACTTC
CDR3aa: CAISDGGGQETQYF

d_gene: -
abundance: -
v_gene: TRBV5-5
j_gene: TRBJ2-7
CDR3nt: TGTGCCAGCAGCGGGGTTAGGGGAGGCTACGAGCAGTACTTC
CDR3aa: CASSGVRGGYEQYF

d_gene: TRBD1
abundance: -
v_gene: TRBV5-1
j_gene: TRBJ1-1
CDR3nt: TGCGCCAGCATCCCGGGGACAGGGAACACTGAAGCTTTCTTT
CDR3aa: CASIPGTGNTEAFF

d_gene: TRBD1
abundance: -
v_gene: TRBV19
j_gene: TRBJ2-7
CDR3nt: TGTGCCAGTAGTCACTTTTCCGGGACAGGGCTGGACGAGCAGTACTTC
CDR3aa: CASSHFSGTGLDEQYF

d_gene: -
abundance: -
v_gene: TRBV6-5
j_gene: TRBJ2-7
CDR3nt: TGTGCCAGCAGAGGCGGACACCAAGGGACCTACGAGCAGTACTTC
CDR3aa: CASRGGHQGTYEQYF

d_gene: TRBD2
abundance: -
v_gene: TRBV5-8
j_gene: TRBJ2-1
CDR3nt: TGTGCCAGCAGCTCCCAGACTAGCGGGAGTAATTGGTTCTTC
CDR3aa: CASSSQTSGSNWFF

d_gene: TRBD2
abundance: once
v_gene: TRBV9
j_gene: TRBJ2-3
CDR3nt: TGTGCCAGCAGCGTAGCGCTAGCGGCGAGCACAGATACGCAGTATTTT
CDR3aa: CASSVALAASTDTQYF

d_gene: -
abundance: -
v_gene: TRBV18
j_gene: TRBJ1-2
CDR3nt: TGTGCCAGCTCACCACCGCGGGGGCCGGGGACATCTAACTATGGCTACACCTTC
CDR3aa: CASSPPRGPGTSNYGYTF

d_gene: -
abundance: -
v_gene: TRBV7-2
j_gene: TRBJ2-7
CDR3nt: TGTGCCAGCAGCTTAGTAACAGGGTTAGCGACCTACGAGCAGTACTTC
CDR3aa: CASSLVTGLATYEQYF

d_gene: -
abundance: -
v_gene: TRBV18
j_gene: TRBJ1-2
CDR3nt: TGTGCCAGCTCACCGCTACAGGACTATGGCTACACCTTC
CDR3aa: CASSPLQDYGYTF

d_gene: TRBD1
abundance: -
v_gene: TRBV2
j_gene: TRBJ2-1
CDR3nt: TGTGCCAGCAGTATCTTGGGACAGGGGATAGAGCAGTTCTTC
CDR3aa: CASSILGQGIEQFF

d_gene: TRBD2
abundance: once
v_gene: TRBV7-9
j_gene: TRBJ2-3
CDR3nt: TGTGCCAGCAGTCTACCGACTAGCAGAGACACAGATACGCAGTATTTT
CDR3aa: CASSLPTSRDTDTQYF

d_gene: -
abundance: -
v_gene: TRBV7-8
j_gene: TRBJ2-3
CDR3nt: TGTGCCAGCAGCTTATGGGTTTGGAGGGCGCGCACAGATACGCAGTATTTT
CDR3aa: CASSLWVWRARTDTQYF

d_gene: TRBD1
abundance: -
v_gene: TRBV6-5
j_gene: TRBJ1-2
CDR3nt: TGTGCCAGCAGGACAGGGGGCCTTGGCTATGGCTACACCTTC
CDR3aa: CASRTGGLGYGYTF

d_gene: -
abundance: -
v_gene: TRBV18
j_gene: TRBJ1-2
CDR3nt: TGTGCCAGCTCACCACAGCGGCAGGATGGCTACACCTTC
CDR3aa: CASSPQRQDGYTF

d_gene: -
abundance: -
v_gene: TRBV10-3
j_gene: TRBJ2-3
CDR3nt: TGTGCCATCAAAAGGGGATGGGGCACAGATACGCAGTATTTT
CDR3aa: CAIKRGWGTDTQYF

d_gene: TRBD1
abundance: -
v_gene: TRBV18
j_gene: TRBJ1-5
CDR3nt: TGTGCCAGCTCCAGCCGGGACAGGGGCAATCAGCCCCAGCATTTT
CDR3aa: CASSSRDRGNQPQHF

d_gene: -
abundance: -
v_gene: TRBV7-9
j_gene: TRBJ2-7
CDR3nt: TGTGCCAGCACCCATGGAGACAGTCCCTACGAGCAGTACTTC
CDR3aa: CASTHGDSPYEQYF

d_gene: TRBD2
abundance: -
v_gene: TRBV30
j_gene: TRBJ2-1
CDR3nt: TGTGCCTGGAGTGTTCCTAGCGGGGGGTTGATGATGCAGTTCTTC
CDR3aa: CAWSVPSGGLMMQFF

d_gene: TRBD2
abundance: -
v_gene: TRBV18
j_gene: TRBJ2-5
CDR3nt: TGTGCCAGCTCACTGACTAGCGGCCAAGAGACCCAGTACTTC
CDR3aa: CASSLTSGQETQYF

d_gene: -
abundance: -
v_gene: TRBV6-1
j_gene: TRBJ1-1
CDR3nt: TGTGCCAGCAGTGAACGGGGATACGGAGCTTTCTTT
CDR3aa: CASSERGYGAFF

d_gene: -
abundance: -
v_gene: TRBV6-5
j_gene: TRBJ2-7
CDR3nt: TGTGCCAGCAGTCCCCAAGGACAAGGGGTGAGTGAGCAGTACTTC
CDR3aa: CASSPQGQGVSEQYF

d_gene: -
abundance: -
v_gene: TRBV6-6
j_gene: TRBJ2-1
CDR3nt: TGTGCCAGCAGTTACTCTATAGCGCCTTCCTACAATGAGCAGTTCTTC
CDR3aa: CASSYSIAPSYNEQFF

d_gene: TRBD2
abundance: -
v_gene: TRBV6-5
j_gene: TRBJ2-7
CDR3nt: TGTGCCAGCAGTTCCTCCGGGACTAGCCACTACGAGCAGTACTTC
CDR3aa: CASSSSGTSHYEQYF

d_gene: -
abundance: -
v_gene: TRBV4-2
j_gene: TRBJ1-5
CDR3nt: TGTGCCAGCAGCCAAGAATGGGGGCAGAGCAATCAGCCCCAGCATTTT
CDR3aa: CASSQEWGQSNQPQHF

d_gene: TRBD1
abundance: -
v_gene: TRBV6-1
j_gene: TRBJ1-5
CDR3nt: TGTGCCAGCAGTGAGAAGACAGGGGTAGGCAATCAGCCCCAGCATTTT
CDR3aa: CASSEKTGVGNQPQHF

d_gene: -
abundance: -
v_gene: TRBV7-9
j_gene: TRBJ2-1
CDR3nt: TGTGCCAGCAGCTTAGTTTTGGGGGGAAAATACAATGAGCAGTTCTTC
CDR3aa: CASSLVLGGKYNEQFF

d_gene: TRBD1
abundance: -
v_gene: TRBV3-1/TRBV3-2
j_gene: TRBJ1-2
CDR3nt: TGTGCCAGCAGCCAGATGCAGGGGGACTATGGCTACACCTTC
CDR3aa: CASSQMQGDYGYTF

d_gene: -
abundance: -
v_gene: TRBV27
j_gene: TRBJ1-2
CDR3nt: TGTGCCAGCAGACCGGGACTCGGGACTAACTATGGCTACACCTTC
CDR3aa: CASRPGLGTNYGYTF

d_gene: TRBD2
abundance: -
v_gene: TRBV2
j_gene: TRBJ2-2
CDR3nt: TGTGCCAGCGAGCGACTAGCCCGAACCGGGGAGCTGTTTTTT
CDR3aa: CASERLARTGELFF

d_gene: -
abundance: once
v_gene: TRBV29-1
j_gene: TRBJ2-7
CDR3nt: TGCAGCGTCGTCGGGGACTTGAGCTACGAGCAGTACTTC
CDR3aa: CSVVGDLSYEQYF

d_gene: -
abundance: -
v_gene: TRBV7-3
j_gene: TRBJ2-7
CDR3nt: TGTGCCAGCAGCTTATCCGGGACTGGCTACGAGCAGTACTTC
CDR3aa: CASSLSGTGYEQYF

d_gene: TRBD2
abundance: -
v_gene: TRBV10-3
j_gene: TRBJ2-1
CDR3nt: TGTGCCATCAGATCAACTAGCGGGAGAGGGGATGAGCAGTTCTTC
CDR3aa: CAIRSTSGRGDEQFF

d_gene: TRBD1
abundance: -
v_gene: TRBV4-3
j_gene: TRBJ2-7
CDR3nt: TGCGCCAGCAGCGGAGGGACAGGGGGGTACGAGCAGTACTTC
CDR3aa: CASSGGTGGYEQYF

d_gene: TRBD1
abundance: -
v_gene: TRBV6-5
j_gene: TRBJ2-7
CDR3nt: TGTGCCAGCCGTAAACCGGGACAGGGCAATTACGAGCAGTACTTC
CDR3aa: CASRKPGQGNYEQYF

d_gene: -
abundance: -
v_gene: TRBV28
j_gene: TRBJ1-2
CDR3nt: TGTGCCAGCAGCTTGACAAATAACTATGGCTACACCTTC
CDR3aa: CASSLTNNYGYTF

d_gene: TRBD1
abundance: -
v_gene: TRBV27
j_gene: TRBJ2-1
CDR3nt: TGTGCCAGTAAGGGACAGAGCAATGAGCAGTTCTTC
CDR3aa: CASKGQSNEQFF

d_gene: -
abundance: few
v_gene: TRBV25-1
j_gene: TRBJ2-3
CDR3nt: TGTGCCAGCCGCGGGAAATTTAGCACAGATACGCAGTATTTT
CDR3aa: CASRGKFSTDTQYF

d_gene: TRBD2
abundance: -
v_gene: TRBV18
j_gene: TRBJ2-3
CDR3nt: TGTGCCAGCTTTCGGACTAGCGAAACAGATACGCAGTATTTT
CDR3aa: CASFRTSETDTQYF

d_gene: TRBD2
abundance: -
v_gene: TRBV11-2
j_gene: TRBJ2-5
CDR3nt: TGTGCCAGCAGCCCCGGGGGGTCCCAAGAGACCCAGTACTTC
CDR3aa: CASSPGGSQETQYF

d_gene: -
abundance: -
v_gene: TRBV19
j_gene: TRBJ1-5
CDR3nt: TGTGCCAGTAGTATGGGAGATATCCAGCCCCAGCATTTT
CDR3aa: CASSMGDIQPQHF

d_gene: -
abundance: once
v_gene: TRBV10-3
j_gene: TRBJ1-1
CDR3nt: TGTGCCATCAGTGAGGCTGAACGGGGGGCGGTAGCTTTCTTT
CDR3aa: CAISEAERGAVAFF

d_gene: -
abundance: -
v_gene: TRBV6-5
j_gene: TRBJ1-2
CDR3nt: TGTGCCAGCAGCCATCCGGGACTTAGCATCTCTGGCTACACCTTC
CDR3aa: CASSHPGLSISGYTF

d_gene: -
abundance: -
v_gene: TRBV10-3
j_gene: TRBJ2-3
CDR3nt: TGTGCCATCGCTGCGCGAGATACGCAGTATTTT
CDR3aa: CAIAARDTQYF

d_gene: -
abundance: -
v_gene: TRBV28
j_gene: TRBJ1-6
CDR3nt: TGTGCCAGCAGAGAGATGAGCTCCTATAATTCACCCCTCCACTTT
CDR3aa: CASREMSSYNSPLHF

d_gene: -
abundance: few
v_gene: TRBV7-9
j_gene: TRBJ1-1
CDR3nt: TGTGCCAGCAGCTTTGGGAAAGACAGCCTAGACCCTGAAGCTTTCTTT
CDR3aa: CASSFGKDSLDPEAFF

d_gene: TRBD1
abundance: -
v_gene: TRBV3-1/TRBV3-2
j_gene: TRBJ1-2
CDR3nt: TGTGCCAGCAGCCGGGACAGCCCAAACTATGGCTACACCTTC
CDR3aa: CASSRDSPNYGYTF

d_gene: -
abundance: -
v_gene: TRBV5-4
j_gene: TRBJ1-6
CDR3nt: TGTGCCAGCAGCTTGGATTCCTCAGCGCGTCCCCTCCACTTT
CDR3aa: CASSLDSSARPLHF

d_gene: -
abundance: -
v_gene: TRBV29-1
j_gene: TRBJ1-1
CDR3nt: TGCAGCGTTAGTCAGGGGTCCACTGAAGCTTTCTTT
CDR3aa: CSVSQGSTEAFF

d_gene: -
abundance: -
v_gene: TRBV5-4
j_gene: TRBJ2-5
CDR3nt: TGTGCCAGCACATCTGGAGGAGCCGGCCAAGAGACCCAGTACTTC
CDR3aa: CASTSGGAGQETQYF